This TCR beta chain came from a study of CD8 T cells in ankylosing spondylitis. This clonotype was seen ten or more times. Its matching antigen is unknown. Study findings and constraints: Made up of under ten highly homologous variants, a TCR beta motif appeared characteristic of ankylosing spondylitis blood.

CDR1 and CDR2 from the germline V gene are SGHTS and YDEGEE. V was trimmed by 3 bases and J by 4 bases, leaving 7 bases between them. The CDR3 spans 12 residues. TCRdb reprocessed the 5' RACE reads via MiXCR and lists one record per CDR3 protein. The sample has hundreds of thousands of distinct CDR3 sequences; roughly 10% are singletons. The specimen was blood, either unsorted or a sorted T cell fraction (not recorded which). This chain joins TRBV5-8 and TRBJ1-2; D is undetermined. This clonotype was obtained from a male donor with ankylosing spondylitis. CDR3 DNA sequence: TGTGCCAGCAGCTGGTCTTCCTATGGCTACACCTTC. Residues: CASSWSSYGYTF.